These T cell receptor beta chains were read from a single sample in a study of immune evolution from preneoplasia to lung adenocarcinoma. TCRdb keeps only in-frame clones here, not all; method: immunoSEQ multiplex PCR. The data hold under 4,000 clones, with around four fifths observed a single time. The source material was FFPE adjacent normal lung tissue. These receptors were collected from a person aged 40 to 49 with lung adenocarcinoma. CDR3s include the opening cysteine and the closing phenylalanine or tryptophan. D genes are given only for firm matches. Clone size is shown for a subset of rows, as once, few, many or a class of expanded clone.

>TRBD1|TRBJ2-7|NA|TRBV6-1
CASILRDRVTGEQYF
TGTGCCAGCATCCTTAGAGACAGGGTAACAGGCGAGCAGTACTTC
>NA|TRBJ1-6|few|TRBV5-1
CASSLGQVNSPLHF
TGCGCCAGCAGCTTGGGACAGGTTAATTCACCCCTCCACTTT
>TRBD1|TRBJ1-1|NA|TRBV30
CAWSLQGGGLKTEAFF
TGTGCCTGGAGCCTACAGGGGGGGGGCTTAAAGACTGAAGCTTTCTTT
>TRBD1|TRBJ2-1|NA|TRBV2
CASSETGGVDEQFF
TGTGCCAGCAGTGAGACAGGGGGGGTGGATGAGCAGTTCTTC
>TRBD1|TRBJ1-1|NA|TRBV9
CASDRTGNTEAFF
TGTGCCAGCGATAGGACAGGGAACACTGAAGCTTTCTTT
>NA|TRBJ2-2|NA|TRBV4-1
CASSQDGNRRTGELFF
TGCGCCAGCAGCCAAGATGGTAACAGGCGCACCGGGGAGCTGTTTTTT
>NA|TRBJ2-1|NA|TRBV30
CAWSNRVEDEQFF
TGTGCCTGGAGTAACCGGGTCGAGGATGAGCAGTTCTTC
>NA|TRBJ2-1|NA|TRBV11-2
CASSLRPGVSEQFF
TGTGCCAGCAGCTTACGTCCGGGGGTTAGTGAGCAGTTCTTC
>NA|TRBJ2-2|NA|TRBV11-2
CASSLRAANTGELFF
TGTGCCAGCAGCTTAAGGGCAGCGAACACCGGGGAGCTGTTTTTT
>TRBD2|TRBJ2-7|NA|TRBV30
CAWRSTSGIDEQYF
TGTGCCTGGAGGTCAACTAGCGGGATCGACGAGCAGTACTTC
>TRBD1|TRBJ2-5|NA|TRBV27
CASSNRGETQYF
TGTGCCAGCAGCAACAGGGGAGAGACCCAGTACTTC
>NA|TRBJ2-7|NA|TRBV5-1
CASSSIYQRFRAYEQYF
TGCGCCAGCAGCTCGATCTATCAGAGATTCAGGGCCTACGAGCAGTACTTC
>NA|TRBJ2-7|NA|TRBV30
CAWSRGPPTPQQYF
TGTGCCTGGAGTCGGGGACCTCCTACCCCTCAGCAGTACTTC
>TRBD1|TRBJ2-2|NA|TRBV27
CASRPWDRAYTGELFF
TGTGCCAGCAGGCCCTGGGACAGGGCGTACACCGGGGAGCTGTTTTTT
>NA|TRBJ2-5|NA|TRBV5-1
CASSYSTQETQYF
TGCGCCAGCAGCTATTCAACTCAAGAGACCCAGTACTTC
>TRBD1|TRBJ1-1|once|TRBV6-5
CASSYANRGQDEAFF
TGTGCCAGCAGTTACGCGAACAGGGGGCAGGATGAAGCTTTCTTT
>NA|TRBJ2-2|NA|TRBV4-2
CASSQDRDGELFF
TGTGCCAGCAGCCAAGATCGCGACGGGGAGCTGTTTTTT
>NA|TRBJ2-5|large|TRBV6-1
CASSTNRAQETQYF
TGTGCCAGCAGTACCAACAGGGCTCAGGAGACCCAGTACTTC
>TRBD2|TRBJ2-5|NA|TRBV10-3
CAISLGGRETQYF
TGTGCCATCAGCCTAGGCGGGAGGGAGACCCAGTACTTC
>NA|TRBJ1-1|NA|TRBV11-2
CASSPQGNTEAFF
TGTGCCAGCAGCCCGCAGGGGAACACTGAAGCTTTCTTT
>TRBD1|TRBJ1-1|once|TRBV9
CASSVTGGMNTEAFF
TGTGCCAGCAGCGTGACAGGGGGCATGAACACTGAAGCTTTCTTT
>NA|TRBJ1-1|NA|TRBV10-1
CASSESSGWNTEAFF
TGCGCCAGCAGTGAGTCGTCAGGCTGGAACACTGAAGCTTTCTTT
>NA|TRBJ2-1|NA|TRBV11-3
CASSYLGTYNEQFF
TGTGCCAGCAGCTACCTCGGGACTTATAATGAGCAGTTCTTC
>TRBD1|TRBJ1-2|NA|TRBV6-6
CASSYSGVGGDGYTF
TGTGCCAGCAGTTACTCGGGGGTAGGGGGCGATGGCTACACCTTC
>NA|TRBJ1-1|NA|TRBV28
CASSLYSYHTEAFF
TGTGCCAGCAGTTTATACAGTTACCACACTGAAGCTTTCTTT
>TRBD1|TRBJ2-7|NA|TRBV6-5
CATRGPYEQYF
TGTGCCACCAGGGGGCCATACGAGCAGTACTTC
>NA|TRBJ1-3|once|TRBV4-1
CASSQDARRPLEF
TGCGCCAGCAGCCAAGATGCAAGGAGGCCCCTGGAATTT
>NA|TRBJ1-3|NA|TRBV28
CASSGSGTASGNTIYF
TGTGCCAGCAGTGGAAGCGGGACGGCCTCTGGAAACACCATATATTTT
>NA|TRBJ1-2|NA|TRBV21-1
CASSKGHNYGYTF
TGTGCCAGCAGCAAAGGACATAACTATGGCTACACCTTC
>TRBD2|TRBJ2-1|NA|TRBV4-2
CASSQGLRLAGVPNEQFF
TGTGCCAGCAGCCAAGGCTTACGACTAGCGGGAGTACCCAATGAGCAGTTCTTC
>NA|TRBJ2-5|NA|TRBV5-1
CASSSDTPGETQYF
TGCGCCAGCAGCTCCGACACTCCGGGTGAGACCCAGTACTTC
>NA|TRBJ1-5|few|TRBV28
CASSLVTDPRSQPQHF
TGTGCCAGCAGTTTAGTGACAGATCCTCGTAGCCAGCCCCAGCATTTT
>NA|TRBJ2-1|NA|TRBV4-1
CASSQEARGSYNEQFF
TGCGCCAGCAGCCAAGAGGCCAGAGGCTCCTACAATGAGCAGTTCTTC